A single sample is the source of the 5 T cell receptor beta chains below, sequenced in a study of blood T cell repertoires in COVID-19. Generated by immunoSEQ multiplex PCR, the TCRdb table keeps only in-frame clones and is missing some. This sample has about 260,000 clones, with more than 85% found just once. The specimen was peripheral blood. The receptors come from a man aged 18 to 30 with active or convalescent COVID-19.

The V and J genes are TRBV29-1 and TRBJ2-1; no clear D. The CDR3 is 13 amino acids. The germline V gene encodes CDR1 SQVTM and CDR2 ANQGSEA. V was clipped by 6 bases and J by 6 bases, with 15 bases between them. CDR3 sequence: CSVEPPIGNEQFF. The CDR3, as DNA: TGCAGCGTCGAACCGCCCATCGGCAATGAGCAGTTCTTC.

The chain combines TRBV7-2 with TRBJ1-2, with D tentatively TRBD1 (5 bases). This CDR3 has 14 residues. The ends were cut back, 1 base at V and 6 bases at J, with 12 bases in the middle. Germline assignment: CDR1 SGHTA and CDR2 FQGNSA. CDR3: CASSLDRGQDGYTF. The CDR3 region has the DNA TGTGCCAGCAGCTTAGATAGGGGCCAGGATGGCTACACCTTC.

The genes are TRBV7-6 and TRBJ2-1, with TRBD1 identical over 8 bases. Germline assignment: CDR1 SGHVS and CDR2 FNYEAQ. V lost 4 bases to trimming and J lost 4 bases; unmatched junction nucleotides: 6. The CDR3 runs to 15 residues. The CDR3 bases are TGTGCCAGCAGCTCCGGACAGGGATTTTACAATGAGCAGTTCTTC. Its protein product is CASSSGQGFYNEQFF.

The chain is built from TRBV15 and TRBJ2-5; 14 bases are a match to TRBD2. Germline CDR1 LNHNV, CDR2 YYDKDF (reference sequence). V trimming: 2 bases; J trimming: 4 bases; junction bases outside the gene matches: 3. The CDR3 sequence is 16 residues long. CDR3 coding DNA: TGTGCCACCAGCAGAACGGGACTAGCGGGAGTAGAGACCCAGTACTTC. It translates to CATSRTGLAGVETQYF.

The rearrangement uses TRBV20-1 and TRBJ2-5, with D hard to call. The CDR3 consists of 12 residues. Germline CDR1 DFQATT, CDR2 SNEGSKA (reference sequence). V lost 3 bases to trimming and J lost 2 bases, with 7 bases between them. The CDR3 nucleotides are TGCAGTGCTAGTATCCCTCAAGAGACCCAGTACTTC. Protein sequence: CSASIPQETQYF.